The clone carrying this T cell receptor beta chain was observed at least ten times. V was trimmed by 0 bases and J by 8 bases, leaving 22 bases between them. The CDR3 has 18 amino acids. The germline V gene encodes CDR1 MNHNY and CDR2 SVGAGI (reference sequence). This sample was included in a study of T cells in Graves' hyperthyroidism and ophthalmopathy. Authors of the study amplified TCR beta CDR3 regions from RNA transcripts. First-round RT-PCR targeting the TCR CDR3 was performed with the HTBI primer set. One entry per CDR3 protein, called by TCRdb with MiXCR from the multiplex PCR reads. The table has over 500,000 distinct CDR3 sequences, over 15% seen once.

The source is a woman between 18 and 29 years old with Graves' ophthalmopathy. Sequencing was carried out using blood. The V gene is TRBV6-6, the J gene TRBJ1-4; a possible D gene is TRBD1 (6 bases). The CDR3 nucleotides read TGTGCCAGCAGTTACTCGGGTCTGGGGGGCTTGGAAGGGGAAAAACTGTTTTTT. This codes for CASSYSGLGGLEGEKLFF.